These 13 T cell receptor beta chains originate from one sample sequenced in a study of cytomegalovirus exposure and HLA in healthy donors. 60 Vbeta and 13 Jbeta primers were used in PCR. The data were produced by immunoSEQ multiplex PCR, yet TCRdb's version contains in-frame clones alone and is incomplete. The sample carries 140,000 or so clones, 80% to 90% recorded once. Material for sequencing was PBMCs. The source of these receptors is a woman between 35 and 50 years old in good health and CMV-seropositive.

V gene TRBV7-8 combines with J gene TRBJ1-5, with D uncertain. V was cut by 1 base and J by 2 bases, with 6 bases left in between. The CDR3 is made up of 14 amino acids. CDR1 and CDR2 (germline): SGHVS, FQNEAQ. DNA for the CDR3: TGTGCCAGCAGCTTAGGGGCAGGCAATCAGCCCCAGCATTTT. Protein: CASSLGAGNQPQHF.

The rearrangement links TRBV6-1 to TRBJ2-5; D not certain. Germline V gene lookup returns CDR1 MNHNS and CDR2 SASEGT. The CDR3 has 11 residues. V dropped 3 bases and J dropped 7 bases, with 6 bases sitting between them. Here the CDR3 reads CASSDIWTQYF. DNA of the CDR3: TGTGCCAGCAGTGATATTTGGACCCAGTACTTC.

This clone is categorized as medium-sized. The chain joins TRBV4-2 to TRBJ1-2; D gene ambiguous. Germline CDR1 LGHNA, CDR2 YNFKEQ. The V end was cut by 0 bases, the J end by 4 bases, with 12 bases between. CDR3 size: 15 residues. The CDR3 nucleotides are TGTGCCAGCAGCCAAGAAAGTGGGGAGAGCTATGGCTACACCTTC. As protein: CASSQESGESYGYTF.

The gene calls are TRBV15 and TRBJ2-1; 13 bases agree with TRBD2. The V and J ends lost 5 bases and 8 bases, in that order; junction bases with no gene match: 9. This CDR3 is 16 amino acids long. From germline, CDR1 is LNHNV and CDR2 YYDKDF (reference sequence). The CDR3 nucleotides are TGTGCCACCAGCGGGGGACTAGCGGGACTGGCGGATGAGCAGTTCTTC. Amino acid sequence: CATSGGLAGLADEQFF.

This clone has just one count. The chain joins TRBV19 to TRBJ1-2, with a possible D match to TRBD1 (5 bases). V was pared by 2 bases and J by 7 bases, with 17 bases between. Germline CDR1 LNHDA, CDR2 SQIVND (reference sequence). This CDR3 has 15 residues. CDR3 nucleotides: TGTGCCAGTAGTATATTCCCCGACGGGACTACTGGCTACACCTTC. Translated, it gives CASSIFPDGTTGYTF.

This clone has just a few counts. The chain is built from TRBV15 and TRBJ2-1; TRBD2 matches 8 bases. Trimming took 8 bases from V and 1 from J; bases not matched to a gene: 7. The CDR3 spans 15 residues. CDR1 is LNHNV, CDR2 YYDKDF, per germline (reference sequence). The CDR3 loop is CATQTSGLSYNEQFF. The CDR3 DNA reads TGTGCCACCCAAACTAGCGGCCTATCCTACAATGAGCAGTTCTTC. The complete variable domain, with remaining parts taken from reference TRBV15 and TRBJ2-1, reads DAMVIQNPRYQVTQFGKPVTLSCSQTLNHNVMYWYQQKSSQAPKLLFHYYDKDFNNEADTPDNFQSRRPNTSFCFLDIRSPGLGDTAMYLCATQTSGLSYNEQFFGPGTRLTVL.

V is TRBV7-2 and J is TRBJ2-2, with D possibly TRBD1 on 5 matching bases. This CDR3 has 13 amino acids. Germline V lookup: CDR1 SGHTA, CDR2 FQGNSA. The V end lost 5 bases, the J end lost 9 bases, and 13 bases lay between the germline ends. The CDR3 region is CASSPGPLRELFF. In DNA form, the CDR3 reads TGTGCCAGCAGCCCAGGGCCACTTCGGGAGCTGTTTTTT. The full variable domain, in which reference TRBV7-2 and TRBJ2-2 provide the parts outside the CDR3, is GAGVSQSPSNKVTEKGKDVELRCDPISGHTALYWYRQSLGQGLEFLIYFQGNSAPDKSGLPSDRFSAERTGGSVSTLTIQRTQQEDSAVYLCASSPGPLRELFFGEGSRLTVL.

This clone was observed once. Here the CDR3 reads CASSIRQDKHNQPQHF. The CDR3 region has the DNA TGTGCCAGTAGTATACGTCAGGATAAGCACAATCAGCCCCAGCATTTT. The chain has TRBV19 and TRBJ1-5, with D uncertain. Germline values: CDR1 LNHDA, CDR2 SQIVND (reference sequence). The CDR3 covers 16 residues. The germline V and J ends were trimmed by 2 bases and 3 bases, with 14 bases remaining between them.

The chain joins TRBV19 to TRBJ2-7; D not certain. V lost 4 bases, J lost 2 bases, and 9 bases lay in between. Germline assignment: CDR1 LNHDA and CDR2 SQIVND (reference sequence). The CDR3 runs to 13 residues. This CDR3 reads CASSKTLTYEQYF. As DNA, the CDR3 is TGTGCCAGTAGTAAGACTCTCACCTACGAGCAGTACTTC.

The rearrangement joins TRBV28 to TRBJ2-2; 8 nucleotides agree with TRBD1. V was pared by 8 bases and J by 4 bases, with 6 bases of the junction left unmatched. The CDR3 consists of 14 residues. Germline V lookup: CDR1 MDHEN, CDR2 SYDVKM. The chain's CDR3 is CASLTGGSTGELFF. In DNA form, the CDR3 reads TGTGCCAGCTTAACAGGGGGGAGCACCGGGGAGCTGTTTTTT.

This clone was detected once. The chain joins TRBV6-1 to TRBJ2-3; tentative D call: TRBD1 (6 bases). CDR3 length: 16 amino acids. V gave up 3 bases and J gave up 6 bases, with 19 bases separating them. Germline CDR1 reads MNHNS; CDR2 reads SASEGT. DNA for the CDR3: TGTGCCAGCAGTGAGGGGACGAGCGTCCAGGGGGATACGCAGTATTTT. Protein sequence: CASSEGTSVQGDTQYF.

The gene calls are TRBV7-9 and TRBJ1-3; D not resolved. The germline V gene encodes CDR1 SEHNR and CDR2 FQNEAQ (reference sequence). Trimming removed 2 bases at V and 4 bases at J, with 12 bases between. The length of the CDR3 is 15 residues. The DNA of the CDR3 is TGTGCCAGCAGCTTAAGTGGGAGGAAGGGAAACACCATATATTTT. The encoded protein is CASSLSGRKGNTIYF.

This chain links TRBV27 with TRBJ1-2, with 7 bases identical to TRBD1. Germline CDR1 reads MNHEY; CDR2 reads SMNVEV (reference sequence). The CDR3 sequence is 14 residues long. After removal of 11 bases from V and 4 bases from J, the junction contained 13 bases not matched to a gene. The DNA of the CDR3 is TGTGCCTCCAGCAGATCAGGGACAGTCTATGGCTACACCTTC. Its protein is CASSRSGTVYGYTF.